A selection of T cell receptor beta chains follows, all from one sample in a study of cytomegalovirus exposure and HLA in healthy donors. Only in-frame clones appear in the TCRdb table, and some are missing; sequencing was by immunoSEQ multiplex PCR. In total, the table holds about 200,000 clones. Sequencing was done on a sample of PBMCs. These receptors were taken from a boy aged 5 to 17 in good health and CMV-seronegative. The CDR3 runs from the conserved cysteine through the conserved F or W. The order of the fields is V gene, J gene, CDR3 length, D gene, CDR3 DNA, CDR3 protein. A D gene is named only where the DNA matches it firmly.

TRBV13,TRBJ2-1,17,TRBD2,TGTGCCAGCAGCTTAGACCTGGGCCTAGCGGTCTACAATGAGCAGTTCTTC,CASSLDLGLAVYNEQFF
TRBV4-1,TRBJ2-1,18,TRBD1,TGCGCCAGCAGCCCGCAAGTGGGTCCAGGGGGCCTAATTAATGAGCAGTTCTTC,CASSPQVGPGGLINEQFF
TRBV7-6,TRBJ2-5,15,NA,TGTGCCAGCAGCCCGGACAGGGAGGGTTCAGAGACCCAGTACTTC,CASSPDREGSETQYF
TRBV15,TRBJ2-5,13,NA,TGTGCCACCAGCAGAGAACGGGGAAAAGAGCAGTACTTC,CATSRERGKEQYF
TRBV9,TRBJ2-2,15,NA,TGTGCCAGCAGCCCACGACAAGGGGGTTCCGGGGAGCTGTTTTTT,CASSPRQGGSGELFF
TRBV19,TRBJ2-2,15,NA,TGTGCCAGTAGTACCCCCAAGGGGGTCGCCGGGGAGCTGTTTTTT,CASSTPKGVAGELFF
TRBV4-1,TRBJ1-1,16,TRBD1,TGCGCCAGCAGCCAACCAGTCGACAGGGTGGCGACTGAAGCTTTCTTT,CASSQPVDRVATEAFF
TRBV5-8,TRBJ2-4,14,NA,TGTGCCAGCAGATTACATATAGCCAAAAACATTCAGTACTTC,CASRLHIAKNIQYF
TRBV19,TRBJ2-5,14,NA,TGTGCCAGTAGTATTTTTTCCGGGTCCGAGACCCAGTACTTC,CASSIFSGSETQYF
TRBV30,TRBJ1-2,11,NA,TGTGCCTGGAGTGTAGGAGGCGGCTACACCTTC,CAWSVGGGYTF
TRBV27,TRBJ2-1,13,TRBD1,TGTGCCAGCAGAGGGGGCGGTTACAATGAGCAGTTCTTC,CASRGGGYNEQFF
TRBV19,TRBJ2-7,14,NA,TGTGCCAGTAGCAATCAGGGTATTGCCTCCGGGCAGTACTTC,CASSNQGIASGQYF
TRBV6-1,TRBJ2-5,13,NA,TGTGCCAGCAGTCTATTAGGGGTAGAGACCCAGTACTTC,CASSLLGVETQYF
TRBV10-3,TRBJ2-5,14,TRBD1,TGTGCCATCAGAGGGACAGGGGGTGAAGAGACCCAGTACTTC,CAIRGTGGEETQYF
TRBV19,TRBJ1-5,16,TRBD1,TGTGCCACTTATGGGGGGGGACAGGGGGCACATCAGCCCCAGCATTTT,CATYGGGQGAHQPQHF
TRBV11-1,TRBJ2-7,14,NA,TGTGCCAGCAGCTTAGGTGGCGGGCTGGTCGAGCAGTACTTC,CASSLGGGLVEQYF
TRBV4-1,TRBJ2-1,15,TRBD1,TGCGCCAGCAGCCCGGGGACAGGGATGTACAATGAGCAGTTCTTC,CASSPGTGMYNEQFF
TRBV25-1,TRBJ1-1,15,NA,TGTGCCAGTTCACTCCAGGCACCTGAGAACACTGAAGCTTTCTTT,CASSLQAPENTEAFF
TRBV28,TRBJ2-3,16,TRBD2,TGTGCCAGCAGTTCCGGACTAGCAGTATCCACAGATACGCAGTATTTT,CASSSGLAVSTDTQYF
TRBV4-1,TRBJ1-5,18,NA,TGCGCCAGCAGCCAGGGTTTGGCGGGGATTAGGGGCAATCAGCCCCAGCATTTT,CASSQGLAGIRGNQPQHF
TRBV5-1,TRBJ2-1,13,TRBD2,TGCGCCAGCAGCTTGGTTGCGGGGGGGGGCCAGTTCTTC,CASSLVAGGGQFF
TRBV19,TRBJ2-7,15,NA,TGTGCCAGTAGTATGGGAACAGGAAAGGTCTACGAGCAGTACTTC,CASSMGTGKVYEQYF
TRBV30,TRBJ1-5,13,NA,TGTGCCTGGAGTTACAGGGGCAATCAGCCCCAGCATTTT,CAWSYRGNQPQHF
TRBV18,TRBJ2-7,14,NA,TGTGCCAGCTCACCCCCCGGCAGGACCTACGAGCAGTACTTC,CASSPPGRTYEQYF
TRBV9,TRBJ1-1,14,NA,TGTGCCAGCAGCGAGGCGGGGAGGTGGACTGAAGCTTTCTTT,CASSEAGRWTEAFF
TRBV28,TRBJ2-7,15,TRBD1,TGTGCCAGCAGACCCCCCGGGACAGGGGCCCACGAGCAGTACTTC,CASRPPGTGAHEQYF
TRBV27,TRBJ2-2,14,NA,TGTGCCAGCAGTTTTACAGGGTACACCGGGGAGCTGTTTTTT,CASSFTGYTGELFF
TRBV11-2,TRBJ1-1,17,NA,TGTGCCAGCAGCTTAGCATCGGTGAGGGAGCTGAACACTGAAGCTTTCTTT,CASSLASVRELNTEAFF
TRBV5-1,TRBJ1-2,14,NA,TGCGCCAGCAGCCCGGTGGGGGGTGGCTATGGCTACACCTTC,CASSPVGGGYGYTF
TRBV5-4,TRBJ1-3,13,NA,TGTGCCCGCTCGGGAGGTCCTGGAAACACCATATATTTT,CARSGGPGNTIYF
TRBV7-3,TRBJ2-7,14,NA,TGTGCCAGCAGCTTAGGGGGCCCCACCTACGAGCAGTACTTC,CASSLGGPTYEQYF
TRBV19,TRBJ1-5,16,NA,TGTGCCAGTAGTATTAAACCCCGGGAGGTGAATCAGCCCCAGCATTTT,CASSIKPREVNQPQHF
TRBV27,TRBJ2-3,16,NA,TGTGCCAGTCGATGGATCCAGGGTATGAATACAGATACGCAGTATTTT,CASRWIQGMNTDTQYF
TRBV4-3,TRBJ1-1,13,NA,TGCGCCAGCAGCCCTCAGGGTACCACTGAAGCTTTCTTT,CASSPQGTTEAFF
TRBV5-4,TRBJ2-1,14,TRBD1,TGTGCCAGCACCATCTCGGACAGGGGCTATGAGCAGTTCTTC,CASTISDRGYEQFF
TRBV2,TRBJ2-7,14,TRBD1,TGTGCCAGCAGCCAACAGGACAGGGCATACGAGCAGTACTTC,CASSQQDRAYEQYF
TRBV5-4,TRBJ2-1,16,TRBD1,TGTGCCAGCAGCACCACCGACAGGGGACTCTACAATGAGCAGTTCTTC,CASSTTDRGLYNEQFF
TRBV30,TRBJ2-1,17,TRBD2,TGTGCCTGGAGTAAGTTGGGGAGCGGGAGCTCCTACAATGAGCAGTTCTTC,CAWSKLGSGSSYNEQFF
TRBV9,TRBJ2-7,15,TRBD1,TGTGCCAGCAGCGTCAGCGGACAGGGAAGGCACGAGCAGTACTTC,CASSVSGQGRHEQYF
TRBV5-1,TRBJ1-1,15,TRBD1,TGCGCCAGCAGCACGTCGGACAGGGGGCTTGGTGAAGCTTTCTTT,CASSTSDRGLGEAFF
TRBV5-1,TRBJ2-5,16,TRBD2,TGCGCCAGCAGCTTGGAGCCTAGCGGGGGGCAAGAGACCCAGTACTTC,CASSLEPSGGQETQYF
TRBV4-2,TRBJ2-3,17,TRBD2,TGTGCCAGCAGCCGGGAACTAGCGGGGGATAGGGGGGATACGCAGTATTTT,CASSRELAGDRGDTQYF
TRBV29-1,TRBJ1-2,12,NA,TGCAGCGTTGAAGAAGGCGCGGGTGGCTACACCTTC,CSVEEGAGGYTF
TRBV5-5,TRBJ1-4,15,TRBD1,TGTGCCAGCAGCTTTGGACAGGGAGGACGTGAAAAACTGTTTTTT,CASSFGQGGREKLFF
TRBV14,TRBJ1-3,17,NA,TGTGCCAGCAGCCAAGATCCGTCTTTCTCCTCTGGAAACACCATATATTTT,CASSQDPSFSSGNTIYF
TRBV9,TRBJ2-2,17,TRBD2,TGTGCCAGCAGCGTAGATGGACTAGCGGGGGCGACCGGGGAGCTGTTTTTT,CASSVDGLAGATGELFF
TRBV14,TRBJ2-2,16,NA,TGTGCCAGCAGCCAAGGAGGCCGGGTTACTACCGGGGAGCTGTTTTTT,CASSQGGRVTTGELFF
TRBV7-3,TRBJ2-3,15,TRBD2,TGTGCCAGCAGTGAGCGGGGGGGCAGTGGAGATACGCAGTATTTT,CASSERGGSGDTQYF
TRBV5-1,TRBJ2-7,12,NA,TGCGCCAGCAGCTTGGTACAGGGAGAGCAGTACTTC,CASSLVQGEQYF
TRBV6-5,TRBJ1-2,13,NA,TGTGCCAGCAGTCCGGACAGACTCTATGGCTACACCTTC,CASSPDRLYGYTF
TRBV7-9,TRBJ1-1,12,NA,TGTGCCAGCAGCCCAGAGAACACTGAAGCTTTCTTT,CASSPENTEAFF
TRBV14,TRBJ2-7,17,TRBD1,TGTGCCAGCAGCCAAGTGGCATCGGGACAGATGTCCTACGAGCAGTACTTC,CASSQVASGQMSYEQYF
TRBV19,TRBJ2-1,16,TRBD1,TGTGCCAGTAGTATAGTTGCGGGACAGGGATACAATGAGCAGTTCTTC,CASSIVAGQGYNEQFF
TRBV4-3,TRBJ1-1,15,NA,TGCGCCAGCAGCCAAGAAGGGAGGACGAACACTGAAGCTTTCTTT,CASSQEGRTNTEAFF
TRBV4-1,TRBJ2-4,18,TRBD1,TGCGCCAGCAGCCAAGATGAAGGGACAGGGGTTACCAAAAACATTCAGTACTTC,CASSQDEGTGVTKNIQYF